Relative to its sample, the clone carrying this T cell receptor (beta chain) is medium-sized. Alpha and beta constant-region primers primed reverse transcription of 400 to 650 ng RNA. Using multiplexing indices, alpha and beta chain libraries were generated apart by chain-specific third strand synthesis. TCRdb processed the 5' RACE reads anew with MiXCR; each CDR3 protein has one entry. The table lists 8,000 to 13,000 distinct CDR3 sequences, roughly 8% of them singletons. The data are from a study of HIV-infected patients and healthy controls. The CDR3 has 16 amino acids. Per germline, CDR1 LGHNA and CDR2 YNFKEQ. The junction had 5 bases not matched to a gene; V was cut back by 3 bases and J by 1 base. All unsorted peripheral T cells were captured because whole blood was used without fractionation.

The receptor was isolated from an adult in good health. The specimen was blood. The chain links TRBV4-2 to TRBJ2-5; 10 nucleotides align to TRBD2. The CDR3 region is CASSQAGTSVQETQYF. The CDR3 nucleotides are TGTGCCAGCAGCCAGGCGGGGACTAGCGTCCAAGAGACCCAGTACTTC.